These 8 T cell receptor beta chains came from one sample sequenced in a study of blood T cells in healthy people across ages. Through a sample-barcoded 5' primer and a J-beta primer mix, a second PCR was run for roughly 7 to 12 cycles. MiXCR, run by TCRdb on the 5' RACE reads, gives a single entry per CDR3 protein. Of about 1.6 million distinct CDR3 sequences listed, around 35% were seen once; the top ten hold 10% to 12%. What was sequenced was blood. These TCRs come from a woman under 40 in good health.

This clonotype was observed at least ten times. The V gene is TRBV20-1, the J gene TRBJ2-5; TRBD1 matches at 8 bases. J was trimmed by 2 bases and V by 3 bases; bases with no gene match: 2. CDR1 is DFQATT, CDR2 SNEGSKA, per germline (reference sequence). The CDR3 consists of 13 residues. DNA of the CDR3: TGCAGTGCTAGCTGGACAGGGCAAGAGACCCAGTACTTC. It yields the protein CSASWTGQETQYF.

The chain combines TRBV7-6 with TRBJ2-3; TRBD2 is a possible D gene (6 bases). V was trimmed by 5 bases and J by 5 bases, leaving 14 bases between them. The CDR3 contains 14 residues. Germline-derived CDR1 and CDR2 are SGHVS and FNYEAQ. CDR3 loop: CASSTQGGGDTQYF. The CDR3 DNA reads as TGTGCCAGCAGCACCCAGGGAGGTGGAGATACGCAGTATTTT.

The chain is built from TRBV7-9 and TRBJ2-5; tentatively, D is TRBD2 (6 bases). The V gene's germline CDR1 is SEHNR and CDR2 FQNEAQ (reference sequence). The CDR3 is 16 amino acids. V lost 4 bases to trimming and J lost 1 base, with 16 bases between them. Written as DNA, the CDR3 is TGTGCCAGCAGCTCGCTAGCGTGGGGGGTCCAAGAGACCCAGTACTTC. It yields the protein CASSSLAWGVQETQYF.

The V and J genes are TRBV20-1 and TRBJ2-3; 9 bases match TRBD2. The CDR3 consists of 19 residues. CDR1 is DFQATT and CDR2 is SNEGSKA in the germline V gene (reference sequence). V gave up 6 bases and J gave up 3 bases; unmatched junction bases: 22. The CDR3, as DNA: TGCAGTGCGATATCCCGGGGTAGCGGGGGAAAGGTTGGAACAGATACGCAGTATTTT. Translated, it gives CSAISRGSGGKVGTDTQYF.

This CDR3 reads CSARPVGEAFF. The CDR3 DNA is TGCAGTGCTAGACCCGTGGGTGAAGCTTTCTTT. The chain has TRBV20-1 and TRBJ1-1; unclear D gene. CDR1 DFQATT and CDR2 SNEGSKA come from the germline V gene (reference sequence). Trimming left V 2 bases short and J 7 bases short, with 8 bases between. This CDR3 is 11 amino acids long.

This rearrangement joins TRBV9 to TRBJ2-1; D not resolved. The V end lost 0 bases, the J end lost 7 bases, and 17 bases lay between the germline ends. Germline values: CDR1 SGDLS, CDR2 YYNGEE. The CDR3 spans 16 residues. DNA of the CDR3: TGTGCCAGCAGCGTAGGGCAAGTACCCTTGGAAAATGAGCAGTTCTTC. This translates into CASSVGQVPLENEQFF.

This clonotype was seen only once. The rearrangement joins TRBV20-1 to TRBJ2-3; a weak D match, TRBD2 (6 bases). CDR3 size: 15 residues. V was clipped by 6 bases and J by 2 bases, with 18 bases between them. Germline V CDR1 and CDR2: DFQATT, SNEGSKA (reference sequence). CDR3 sequence reads: CSAVPRDSNTDTQYF. CDR3 sequence (DNA): TGCAGTGCCGTCCCCCGGGACTCGAACACAGATACGCAGTATTTT.

The rearrangement joins TRBV9 to TRBJ2-3, with D unclear. V was trimmed by 3 bases and J by 0 bases, leaving 14 bases between them. This CDR3 comprises 16 residues. The V gene's germline CDR1 is SGDLS and CDR2 YYNGEE. DNA for the CDR3: TGTGCCAGCAGCGCTAATCGACTGGCTAGCACAGATACGCAGTATTTT. It specifies CASSANRLASTDTQYF.